This TCR beta chain was retrieved from a study of blood T cell repertoires in COVID-19 (dated by TCRdb to the early 2020s). In terms of the full investigation: Samples from collaborators originated in the United States, Italy and Spain and spanned both the acute and convalescent phases of COVID-19. The prospective study material was composed of cDNA or gDNA derived from T cells, B-cell-depleted T cells, or PBMCs. Deeply sampled blood TCRbeta repertoires from subjects exposed to, actively infected with, or recovered from COVID-19 were included in the dataset. The repertoires were released in a freely available public database meant as a resource for research on the immune response to SARS-CoV-2. Samples came from the ongoing ImmuneRACE study (first 160 participants) plus 1,254 subjects from 6 global collaborators. The sample metadata nearly always contained a de-identified subject ID, COVID-19 status, age in years and sex. Where available, HLA class I and class II types were obtained from metadata supplied by the sample provider rather than from assay-based typing.

The germline V gene (reference sequence) yields MNHEY for CDR1 and SMNVEV for CDR2. V is trimmed back by 5 bases and J by 2 bases, and the junction contains 8 bases that no gene match accounts for. The CDR3 starts with the cysteine, ends with the phenylalanine, and has 16 residues. Only CDR3 DNA is held: 48 bases, read in frame from base 1. About this clone: What this receptor recognizes is not known. The input lacks base qualities; no much larger clone sits a single base away.

TCRbeta CDR3 regions were amplified from genomic DNA using the immunoSEQ Assay, a bias-controlled multiplex PCR. On the authors' methods: The number of nucleated cells in each sample was estimated from the amplification of reference gene primers within the assay. To quantify the absolute abundance of each unique TCRbeta CDR3 rearrangement, sequence reads were collapsed and filtered. For each sample, productive Simpson clonality was calculated as the square root of Simpson's diversity index over productive rearrangements. The table comes from immuneACCESS by way of TCRdb, which keeps in-frame sequences with V and J called. Part of the clones is missing from these tables; in studies checked, under half for an unresolved V gene and the rest for unknown reasons. V and J calls and clone size are those listed in that table; D and trimming were worked out from the DNA. This sample holds approximately 230,000 clones; 70% to 90% were observed only once. The top ten clonotypes cover about 1.7% of the sample.

What the work shows at the level of the full study, not this receptor alone: The quantity of clinical and demographic metadata differed by source and by participant and was supplied without curation.

Participants in the prospective study were aged 18 to 89 years, lived in 20 to 30 United States geographic areas, and enrolled through a virtual design. To assign participants to cohorts, the prospective study relied on clinical history that participants themselves reported in a screening survey and a study questionnaire. Recovered participants in ImmuneRACE Cohort 3 were defined by two consecutive negative NP/OP PCR tests, clearance by a healthcare professional, or resolution of symptoms. In the prospective study, mobile phlebotomists collected whole blood, serum and a nasopharyngeal or oropharyngeal swab from each participant. Additional blood draws and questionnaires over an approximately two-month period could optionally be provided by prospective study participants. Before DNA extraction, prospective study blood samples were shipped either frozen or at room temperature.

The sample taken for sequencing was PBMCs or T cells enriched from blood (not recorded which). This chain joins TRBV27 to TRBJ2-7, with TRBD2 identical over 11 junction bases. The TCR comes from a man between 40 and 49 years old who had recovered from COVID-19. The DNA sequence is TGTGCCAGCAGTCCGCTTGGGACTAGCGGCACCTACGAGCAGTACTTC. It translates to CASSPLGTSGTYEQYF.